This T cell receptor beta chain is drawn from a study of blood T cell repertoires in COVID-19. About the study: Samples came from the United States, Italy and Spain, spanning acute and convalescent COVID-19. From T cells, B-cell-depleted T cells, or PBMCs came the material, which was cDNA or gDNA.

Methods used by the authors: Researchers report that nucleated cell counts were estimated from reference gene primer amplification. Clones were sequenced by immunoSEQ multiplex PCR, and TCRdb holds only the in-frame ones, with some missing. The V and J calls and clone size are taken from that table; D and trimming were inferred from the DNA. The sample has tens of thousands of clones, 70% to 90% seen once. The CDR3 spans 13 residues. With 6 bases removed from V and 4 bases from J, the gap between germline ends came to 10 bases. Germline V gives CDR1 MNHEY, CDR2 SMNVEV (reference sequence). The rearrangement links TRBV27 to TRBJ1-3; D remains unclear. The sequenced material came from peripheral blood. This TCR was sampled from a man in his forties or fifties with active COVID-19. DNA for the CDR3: TGTGCCAGCAGAGCCAACTCAGGAAACACCATATATTTT. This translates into CASRANSGNTIYF.